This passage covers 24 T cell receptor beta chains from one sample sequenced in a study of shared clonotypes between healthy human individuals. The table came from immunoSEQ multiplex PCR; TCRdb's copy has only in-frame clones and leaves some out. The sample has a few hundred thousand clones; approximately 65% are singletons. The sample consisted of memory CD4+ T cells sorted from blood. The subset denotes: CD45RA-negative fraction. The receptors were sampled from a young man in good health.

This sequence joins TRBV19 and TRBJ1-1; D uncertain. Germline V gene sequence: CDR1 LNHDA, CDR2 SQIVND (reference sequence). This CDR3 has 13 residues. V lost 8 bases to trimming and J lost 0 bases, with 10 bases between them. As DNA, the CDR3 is TGTGCCAGTGGGGTAGGCATGAACACTGAAGCTTTCTTT. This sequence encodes CASGVGMNTEAFF.

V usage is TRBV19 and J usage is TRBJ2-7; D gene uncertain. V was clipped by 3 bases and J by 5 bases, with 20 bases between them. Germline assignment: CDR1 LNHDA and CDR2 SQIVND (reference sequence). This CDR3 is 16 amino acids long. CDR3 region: CASSMVSGSLPHEQYF. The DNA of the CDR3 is TGTGCCAGTAGTATGGTGTCGGGCAGTCTTCCTCACGAGCAGTACTTC.

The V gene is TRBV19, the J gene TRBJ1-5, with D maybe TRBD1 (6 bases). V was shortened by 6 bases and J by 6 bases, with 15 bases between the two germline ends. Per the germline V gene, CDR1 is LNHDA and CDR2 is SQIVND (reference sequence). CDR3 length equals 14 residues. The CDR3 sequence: CASRVSGVGQPQHF. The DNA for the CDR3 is TGTGCCAGTAGAGTCTCAGGGGTCGGTCAGCCCCAGCATTTT. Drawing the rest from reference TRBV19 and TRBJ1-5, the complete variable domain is DGGITQSPKYLFRKEGQNVTLSCEQNLNHDAMYWYRQDPGQGLRLIYYSQIVNDFQKGDIAEGYSVSREKKESFPLTVTSAQKNPTAFYLCASRVSGVGQPQHFGDGTRLSIL.

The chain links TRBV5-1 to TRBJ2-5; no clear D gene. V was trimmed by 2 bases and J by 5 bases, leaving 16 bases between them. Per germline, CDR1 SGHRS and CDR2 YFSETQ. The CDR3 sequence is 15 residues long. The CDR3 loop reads CASSFQGRRGETQYF. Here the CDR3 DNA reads TGCGCCAGCAGCTTCCAAGGTCGACGTGGGGAGACCCAGTACTTC.

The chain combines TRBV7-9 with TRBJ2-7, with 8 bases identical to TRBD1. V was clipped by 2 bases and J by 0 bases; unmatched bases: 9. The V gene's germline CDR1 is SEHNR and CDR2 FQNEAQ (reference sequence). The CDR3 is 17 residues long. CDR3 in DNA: TGTGCCAGCAGCTTATTAGGGACAGGAGTCCTCTCCTACGAGCAGTACTTC. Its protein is CASSLLGTGVLSYEQYF.

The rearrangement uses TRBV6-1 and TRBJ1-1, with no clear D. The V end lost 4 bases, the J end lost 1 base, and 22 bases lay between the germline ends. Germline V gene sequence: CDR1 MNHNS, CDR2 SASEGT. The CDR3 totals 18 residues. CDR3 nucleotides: TGTGCCAGCAGTGGAGGACTTCGACTAAAAACGGGGAACACTGAAGCTTTCTTT. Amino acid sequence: CASSGGLRLKTGNTEAFF.

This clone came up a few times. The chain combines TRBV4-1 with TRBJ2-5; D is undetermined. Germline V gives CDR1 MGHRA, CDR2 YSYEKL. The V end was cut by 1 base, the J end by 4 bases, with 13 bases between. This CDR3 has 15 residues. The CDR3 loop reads CASSQGSPDGETQYF. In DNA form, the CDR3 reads TGCGCCAGCAGCCAAGGTTCCCCCGACGGAGAGACCCAGTACTTC.

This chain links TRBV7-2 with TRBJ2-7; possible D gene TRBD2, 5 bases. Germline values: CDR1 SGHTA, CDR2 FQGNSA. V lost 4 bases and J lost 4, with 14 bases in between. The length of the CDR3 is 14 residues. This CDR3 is CASSSGGAQYEQYF. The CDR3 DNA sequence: TGTGCCAGCAGCTCTGGAGGTGCTCAGTACGAGCAGTACTTC.

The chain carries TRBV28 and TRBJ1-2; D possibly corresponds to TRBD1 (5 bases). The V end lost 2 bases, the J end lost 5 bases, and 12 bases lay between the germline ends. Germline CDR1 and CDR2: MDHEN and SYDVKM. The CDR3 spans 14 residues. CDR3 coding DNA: TGTGCCAGCAGTTTAGAGGGGTTTTGGTATGGCTACACCTTC. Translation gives CASSLEGFWYGYTF.

The CDR3 coding sequence is TGTGCCAGCTCGGTTAGCGGGGGAATAACTAGCACAGATACGCAGTATTTT. Protein sequence: CASSVSGGITSTDTQYF. V is TRBV28 and J is TRBJ2-3; 9 bases agree with TRBD2. The J segment lost 0 bases and the V segment lost 8 bases, leaving 12 bases of the junction unmatched. This CDR3 contains 17 residues. Germline values: CDR1 MDHEN, CDR2 SYDVKM.

CDR3 region: CASRYEYEQYF. The CDR3 coding sequence is TGTGCCAGCAGGTACGAATACGAGCAGTACTTC. V usage is TRBV6-6 and J usage is TRBJ2-7; D remains unclear. Germline-derived CDR1 and CDR2 are MNHNY and SVGAGI (reference sequence). The V gene lost 6 bases and the J gene lost 4 bases, with 7 bases spanning the gap. This CDR3 contains 11 residues.

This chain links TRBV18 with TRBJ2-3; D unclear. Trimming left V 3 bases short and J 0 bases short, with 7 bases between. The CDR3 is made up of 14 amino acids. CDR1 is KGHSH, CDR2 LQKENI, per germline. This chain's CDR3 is CASSPFGSTDTQYF. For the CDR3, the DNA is TGTGCCAGCTCACCGTTCGGAAGCACAGATACGCAGTATTTT.

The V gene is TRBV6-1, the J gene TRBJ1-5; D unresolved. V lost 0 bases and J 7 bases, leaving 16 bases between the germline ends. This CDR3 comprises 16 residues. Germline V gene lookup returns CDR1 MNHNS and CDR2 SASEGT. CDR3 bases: TGTGCCAGCAGTGAAGCCAGCCAGAGCCGGATCCAGCCCCAGCATTTT. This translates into CASSEASQSRIQPQHF.

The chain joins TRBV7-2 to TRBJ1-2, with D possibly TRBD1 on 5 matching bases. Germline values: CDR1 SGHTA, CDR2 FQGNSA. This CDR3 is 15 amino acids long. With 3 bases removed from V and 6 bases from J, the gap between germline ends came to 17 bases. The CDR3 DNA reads TGTGCCAGCAGCTTTACGTTTAAAGGGGTTGATGGCTACACCTTC. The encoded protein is CASSFTFKGVDGYTF.

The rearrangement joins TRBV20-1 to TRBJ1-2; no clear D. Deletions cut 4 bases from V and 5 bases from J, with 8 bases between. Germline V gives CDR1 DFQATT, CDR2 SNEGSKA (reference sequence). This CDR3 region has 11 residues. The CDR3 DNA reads TGCAGTGCTAAGTCCCGTTATGGCTACACCTTC. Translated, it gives CSAKSRYGYTF.

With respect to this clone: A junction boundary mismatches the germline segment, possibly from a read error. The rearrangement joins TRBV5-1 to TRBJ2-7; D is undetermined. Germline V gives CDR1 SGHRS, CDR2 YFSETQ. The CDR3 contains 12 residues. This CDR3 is CASSRDIYEQYF. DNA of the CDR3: TGTGCCAGCAGCCGAGATATCTACGAGCAGTACTTC. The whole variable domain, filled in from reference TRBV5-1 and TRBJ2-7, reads KAGVTQTPRYLIKTRGQQVTLSCSPISGHRSVSWYQQTPGQGLQFLFEYFSETQRNKGNFPGRFSGRQFSNSRSEMNVSTLELGDSALYLCASSRDIYEQYFGPGTRLTVT.

The CDR3 sequence is CASSFPGGEKLFF. The CDR3 DNA reads as TGTGCCAGCAGTTTCCCGGGGGGTGAAAAACTGTTTTTT. The genes are TRBV27 and TRBJ1-4; D may be TRBD1 (5 bases). V was shortened by 3 bases and J by 7 bases, with 9 bases between the two germline ends. The CDR3 is 13 residues long. In germline, CDR1 is MNHEY, CDR2 SMNVEV (reference sequence).

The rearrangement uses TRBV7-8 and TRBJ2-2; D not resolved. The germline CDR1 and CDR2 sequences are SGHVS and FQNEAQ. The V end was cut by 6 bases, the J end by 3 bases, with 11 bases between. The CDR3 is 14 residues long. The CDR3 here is CASSAYFDTGELFF. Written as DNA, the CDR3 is TGTGCCAGCAGTGCCTACTTTGACACCGGGGAGCTGTTTTTT. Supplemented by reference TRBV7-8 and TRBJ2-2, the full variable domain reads GAGVSQSPRYKVAKRGQDVALRCDPISGHVSLFWYQQALGQGPEFLTYFQNEAQLDKSGLPSDRFFAERPEGSVSTLKIQRTQQEDSAVYLCASSAYFDTGELFFGEGSRLTVL.

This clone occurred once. The CDR3 sequence is CASSLAGISSIQYF. For the CDR3, the DNA is TGTGCCAGCAGCTTAGCTGGGATTTCAAGCATTCAGTACTTC. The chain carries TRBV7-2 and TRBJ2-4; D is undetermined. Germline CDR1 SGHTA, CDR2 FQGNSA. Trimming stripped 0 bases from V and 9 bases from J, with 12 bases between. The CDR3 extends over 14 amino acids.

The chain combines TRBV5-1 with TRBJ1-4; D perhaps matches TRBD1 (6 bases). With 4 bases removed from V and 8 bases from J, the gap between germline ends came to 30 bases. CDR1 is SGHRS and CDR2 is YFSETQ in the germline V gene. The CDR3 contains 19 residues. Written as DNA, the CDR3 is TGCGCCAGCAGCAAAACGGGGGCGCTTAGCGTCCCCGGGACGGAAAAACTGTTTTTT. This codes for CASSKTGALSVPGTEKLFF.

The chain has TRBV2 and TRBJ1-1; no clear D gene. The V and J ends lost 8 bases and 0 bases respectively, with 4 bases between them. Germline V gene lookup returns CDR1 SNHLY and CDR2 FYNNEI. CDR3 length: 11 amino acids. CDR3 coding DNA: TGTGCCAGCTCCATGAACACTGAAGCTTTCTTT. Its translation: CASSMNTEAFF.

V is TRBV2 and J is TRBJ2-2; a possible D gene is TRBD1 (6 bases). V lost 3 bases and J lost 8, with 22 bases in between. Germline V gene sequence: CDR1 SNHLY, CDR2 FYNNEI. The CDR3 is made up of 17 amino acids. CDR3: CASSDFGQSRNRGELFF. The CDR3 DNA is TGTGCCAGCAGTGATTTCGGACAGAGCCGGAACAGGGGGGAGCTGTTTTTT.

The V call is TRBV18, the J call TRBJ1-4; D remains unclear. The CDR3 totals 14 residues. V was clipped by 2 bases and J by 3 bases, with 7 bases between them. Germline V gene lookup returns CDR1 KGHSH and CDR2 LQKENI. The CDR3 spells CASSPGVANEKLFF. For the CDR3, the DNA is TGTGCCAGCTCACCAGGGGTGGCTAATGAAAAACTGTTTTTT. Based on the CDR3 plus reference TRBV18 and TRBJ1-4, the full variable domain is NAGVMQNPRHLVRRRGQEARLRCSPMKGHSHVYWYRQLPEEGLKFMVYLQKENIIDESGMPKERFSAEFPKEGPSILRIQQVVRGDSAAYFCASSPGVANEKLFFGSGTQLSVL.

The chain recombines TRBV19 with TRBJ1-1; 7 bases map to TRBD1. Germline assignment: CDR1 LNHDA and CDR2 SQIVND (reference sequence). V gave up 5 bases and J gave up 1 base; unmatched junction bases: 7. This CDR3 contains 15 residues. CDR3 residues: CASSGSGGENTEAFF. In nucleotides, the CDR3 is TGTGCCAGTAGTGGGTCAGGGGGGGAGAACACTGAAGCTTTCTTT.